This is a list of T cell receptor beta chains from one sample in a study of blood T cell repertoires in COVID-19. Using immunoSEQ multiplex PCR, the repertoire was profiled, and TCRdb retains in-frame clones only, with some absent. The sample has more than 300,000 clones, more than 70% seen once. Sequencing input: peripheral blood. The receptors derive from a woman in her twenties or thirties with COVID-19, enrolled during active disease. CDR3s include the opening cysteine and the closing phenylalanine or tryptophan. A D gene is named only where the DNA matches it firmly.

V: TRBV4-1
D: TRBD1
J: TRBJ1-1
CDR3: CASSQGTGDAEAFF

V: TRBV7-3
D: NA
J: TRBJ2-7
CDR3: CASSLVMGAEQYF

V: TRBV28
D: TRBD2
J: TRBJ2-4
CDR3: CASSLPPPSGSTNIQYF

V: TRBV4-2
D: TRBD1
J: TRBJ2-1
CDR3: CASSQVAGQGRFNGEQFF

V: TRBV5-4
D: TRBD2
J: TRBJ2-1
CDR3: CASSPGGLAGGANEQFF

V: TRBV19
D: NA
J: TRBJ2-5
CDR3: CASSILPNPETQYF

V: TRBV5-6
D: NA
J: TRBJ1-5
CDR3: CASTLGGIPNQPQHF

V: TRBV7-2
D: NA
J: TRBJ2-7
CDR3: CASSLSAGVTYEQYF

V: TRBV27
D: TRBD1
J: TRBJ1-4
CDR3: CASSWTGGKLFF

V: TRBV7-3
D: NA
J: TRBJ2-1
CDR3: CASTSGIDNEQFF

V: TRBV30
D: TRBD1
J: TRBJ2-1
CDR3: CAWSTGQGYNEQFF

V: TRBV4-1
D: NA
J: TRBJ2-3
CDR3: CASSLLAGTDTQYF

V: TRBV7-8
D: NA
J: TRBJ1-2
CDR3: CASSLNPFSNNFFYGYTF

V: TRBV12-3/TRBV12-4
D: NA
J: TRBJ1-1
CDR3: CASSLGGGTEAFF

V: TRBV6-5
D: NA
J: TRBJ2-2
CDR3: CASSYVLRRRPGELFF

V: TRBV19
D: TRBD2
J: TRBJ2-1
CDR3: CASSPRRLAGYNEQFF

V: TRBV3-1/TRBV3-2
D: NA
J: TRBJ2-7
CDR3: CASSQQLRGYEQYF

V: TRBV2
D: NA
J: TRBJ1-4
CDR3: CASSGPGELFF

V: TRBV7-3
D: NA
J: TRBJ2-6
CDR3: CASSKTGSGANVLTF

V: TRBV6-2/TRBV6-3
D: TRBD2
J: TRBJ2-5
CDR3: CASSWTSGRAGETQYF

V: TRBV13
D: NA
J: TRBJ2-7
CDR3: CASSSTRDWAYEQYF

V: TRBV15
D: NA
J: TRBJ2-2
CDR3: CATSRDMGDGELFF

V: TRBV7-8
D: NA
J: TRBJ2-1
CDR3: CASSLAPPGVPSYNEQFF

V: TRBV6-5
D: TRBD2
J: TRBJ2-5
CDR3: CASRTSGKETQYF